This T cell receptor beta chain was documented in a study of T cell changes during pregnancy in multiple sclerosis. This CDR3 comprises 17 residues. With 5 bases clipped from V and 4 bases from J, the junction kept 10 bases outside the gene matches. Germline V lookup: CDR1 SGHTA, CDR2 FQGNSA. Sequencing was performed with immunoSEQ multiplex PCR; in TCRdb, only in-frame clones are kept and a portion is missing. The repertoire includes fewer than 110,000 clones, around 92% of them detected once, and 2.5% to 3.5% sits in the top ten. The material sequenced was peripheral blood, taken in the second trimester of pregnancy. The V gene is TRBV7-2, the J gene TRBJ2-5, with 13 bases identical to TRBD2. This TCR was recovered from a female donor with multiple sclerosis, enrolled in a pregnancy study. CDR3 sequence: CASSPFGLAGVGETQYF. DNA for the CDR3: TGTGCCAGCAGCCCTTTCGGACTAGCGGGAGTGGGAGAGACCCAGTACTTC.